The present T cell receptor beta chain was sequenced within a study of cytomegalovirus exposure and HLA in healthy donors. In the case of this clone: Its antigen is as yet unknown.

Primers: 60 Vbeta forward and 13 Jbeta reverse. Using immunoSEQ multiplex PCR, the repertoire was profiled, and TCRdb retains in-frame clones only, with some absent. The repertoire holds more than 95,000 clones, with over 65% as singletons. Looked up from germline, CDR1 is MNHEY and CDR2 is SVGAGI. CDR3 length: 14 amino acids. V lost 2 bases, J lost 5 bases, and 12 bases lay in between. Study-wide results and limits: For TCR beta chains, V- and J-gene trimming was later linked to a missense DCLRE1C variant.

All the people who gave samples were healthy bone marrow donors. Sequencing was done on a sample of PBMCs. The TCR originated in a man younger than 35 in good health and CMV-seropositive. V is TRBV6-5 and J is TRBJ1-1; D possibly corresponds to TRBD1 (5 bases). CDR3 bases: TGTGCCAGCAGTTACGGGCAGGGAATAACTGAAGCTTTCTTT. It encodes CASSYGQGITEAFF.